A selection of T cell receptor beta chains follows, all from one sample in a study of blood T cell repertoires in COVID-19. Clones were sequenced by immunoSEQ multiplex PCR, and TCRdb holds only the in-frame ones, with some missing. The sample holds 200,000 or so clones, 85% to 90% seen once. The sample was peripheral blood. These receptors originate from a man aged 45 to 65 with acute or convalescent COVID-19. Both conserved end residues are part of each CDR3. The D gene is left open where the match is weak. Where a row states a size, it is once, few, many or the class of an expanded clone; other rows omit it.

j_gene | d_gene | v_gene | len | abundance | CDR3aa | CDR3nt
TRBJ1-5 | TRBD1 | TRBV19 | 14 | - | CASSLDRGNQPQHF | TGTGCCAGTAGTTTGGACAGGGGCAATCAGCCCCAGCATTTT
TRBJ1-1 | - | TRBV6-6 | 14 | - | CASSYQTENTEAFF | TGTGCCAGCAGTTACCAGACAGAGAACACTGAAGCTTTCTTT
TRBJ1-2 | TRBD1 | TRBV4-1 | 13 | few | CASSRTGGVGYTF | TGCGCCAGCAGCCGGACAGGGGGTGTTGGCTACACCTTC
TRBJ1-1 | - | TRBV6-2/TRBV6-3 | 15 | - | CASSYSTQSFTEAFF | TGTGCCAGCAGTTACTCGACACAGTCTTTCACTGAAGCTTTCTTT
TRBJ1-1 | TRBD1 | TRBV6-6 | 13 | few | CASTPGQELEAFF | TGTGCCAGCACCCCGGGACAGGAGCTTGAAGCTTTCTTT
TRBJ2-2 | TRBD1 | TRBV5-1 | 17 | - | CASSLAWDSRNTGELFF | TGCGCCAGCAGCTTGGCCTGGGACAGCCGGAACACCGGGGAGCTGTTTTTT
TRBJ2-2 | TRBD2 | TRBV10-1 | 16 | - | CASSPSSGGVSGELFF | TGCGCCAGCAGTCCCTCGAGCGGGGGGGTATCCGGGGAGCTGTTTTTT
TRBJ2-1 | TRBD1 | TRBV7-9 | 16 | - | CASSLSRDSSYNEQFF | TGTGCCAGCAGCTTATCTCGGGACAGCTCCTACAATGAGCAGTTCTTC
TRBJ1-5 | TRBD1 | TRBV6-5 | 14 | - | CASSPGTGNQPQHF | TGTGCCAGCAGTCCAGGGACAGGGAATCAGCCCCAGCATTTT
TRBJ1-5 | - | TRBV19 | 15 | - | CASSIAGDGYQPQHF | TGTGCCAGTAGTATAGCAGGGGACGGCTATCAGCCCCAGCATTTT
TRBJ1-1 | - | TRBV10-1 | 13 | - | CASRVTVNTEAFF | TGCGCCAGCAGAGTCACAGTGAACACTGAAGCTTTCTTT
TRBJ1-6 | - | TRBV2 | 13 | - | CASRQNYNSPLHF | TGTGCCAGCAGACAGAACTATAATTCACCCCTCCACTTT
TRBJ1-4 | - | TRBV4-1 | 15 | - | CASSRTPATNEKLFF | TGCGCCAGCAGCCGGACACCAGCAACTAATGAAAAACTGTTTTTT
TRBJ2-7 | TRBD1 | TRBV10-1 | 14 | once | CASSLRDRGSEQYF | TGCGCCAGCAGCCTCCGGGACAGGGGATCCGAGCAGTACTTC
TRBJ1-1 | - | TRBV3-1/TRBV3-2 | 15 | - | CASSQVLGGNTEAFF | TGTGCCAGCAGCCAGGTCCTCGGAGGGAACACTGAAGCTTTCTTT
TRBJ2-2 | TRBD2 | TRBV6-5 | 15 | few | CASSYSTSRAGELFF | TGTGCCAGCAGTTACTCGACTAGCAGGGCCGGGGAGCTGTTTTTT
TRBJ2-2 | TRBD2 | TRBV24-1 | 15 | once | CATSDSGLAGEKLFF | TGTGCCACCAGTGATTCGGGACTAGCGGGGGAGAAGCTGTTTTTT
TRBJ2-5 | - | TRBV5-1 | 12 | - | CASSLRGETQYF | TGCGCCAGCAGCTTGCGGGGAGAGACCCAGTACTTC
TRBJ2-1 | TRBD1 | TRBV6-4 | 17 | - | CASRRWGLPGQGGEQFF | TGTGCCAGCAGAAGGTGGGGATTACCGGGACAGGGCGGTGAGCAGTTCTTC
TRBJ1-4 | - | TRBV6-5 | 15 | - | CASRRGTSTNEKLFF | TGTGCCAGCAGGAGGGGGACCTCAACTAATGAAAAACTGTTTTTT
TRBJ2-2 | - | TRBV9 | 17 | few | CASSVTFSAGDTGELFF | TGTGCCAGCAGCGTTACGTTCTCGGCAGGGGACACCGGGGAGCTGTTTTTT
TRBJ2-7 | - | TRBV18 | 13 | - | CASRTASSYEQYF | TGTGCCAGTCGGACAGCCAGCTCCTACGAGCAGTACTTC